The present entry profiles one T cell receptor (beta chain) with its context. This clone was detected only once. Its antigen remains undetermined. No much larger clonotype is one base removed from it; base qualities were not supplied. Based on the germline V gene, the CDR1 and CDR2 sequences are SGHNT and YENEEA. Ends trimmed: V by 3 bases, J by 5 bases; bases unmatched to a gene: 6. From the cysteine through the phenylalanine, the CDR3 covers 15 amino acids. Of all the DNA, just the CDR3 is kept, 45 bases in frame from base 1. The library was built by means of the immunoSEQ multiplex PCR assay. A mixture of 60 forward primers for TCR Vbeta segments and 13 reverse primers for TCR Jbeta segments was used in the multiplex PCR. The CDR3 region of rearranged TCR beta genes was amplified from genomic DNA with a multiplex PCR assay. On the Illumina HiSeq System, the amplified TCR beta libraries were sequenced as 87-base-pair reads. In the original analysis: A later analysis counted about 80 million unique TCR beta chains across the 550 to 750 repertoires, and some 11 million of these chains were shared by at least two donors. Raw reads were error-corrected and collapsed into unique sequences by a nearest-neighbor algorithm in which closely related sequences were merged to remove PCR and sequencing errors. V, D and J gene segments were assigned by aligning CDR3 sequences to IMGT reference sequences. For a sequence to be retained, a match of at least six nucleotides was required to both a V gene segment and a J gene segment. A rearrangement was called productive if the CDR3 had no stop codons and remained in frame with V and J, and every other rearrangement was called non-productive. Following IMGT convention, CDR3 was defined as the stretch from the second conserved V-encoded cysteine to the conserved J-encoded phenylalanine. Sequences without an unambiguous match to a single V gene segment were excluded from the earlier analysis of over 500 of the donors. An earlier analysis of a few hundred of the donors called V segments functional above 56.7% productive rearrangements and segregating when the between-donor standard deviation exceeded 5%. A statistical classification framework was developed to diagnose cytomegalovirus status using the catalog of TCR beta chain sequences. A later analysis assigned V and J genes by comparing TCR nucleotide sequences with IMGT/GENE-DB human TR gene sequences. In a later analysis, CDR3 sequences and most-parsimonious VDJ recombination scenarios were assigned using the TCRdist pipeline. In a later analysis, each TCR beta chain was defined by its CDR3 amino acid sequence together with its V-gene family, and reads lacking a unique V-gene family were excluded. In a later analysis, 500 to 700 highly shared, low-generation-probability nucleotide sequences were removed to address suspected cross-contamination and a sequencing artifact. For each public chain, a later analysis derived a clonal expansion index from normalized ranks of inferred template counts within each repertoire. In a later analysis, generation probabilities were computed using a VDJ recombination model fitted to out-of-frame rearrangements, and the results were checked against IGoR. In a later analysis, hypergeometric tests were used to score TCR-TCR, TCR-HLA and TCR-CMV co-occurrence, with a repertoire-size bias correction applied to TCR pairs. A later analysis estimated false discovery rates by permuting HLA or CMV assignments 20 times. In a later analysis, co-occurring TCRs were grouped using DBSCAN, and TCRdist sequence similarity was added for clustering within HLA-allele-positive subsets. Co-occurrence clustering excluded repertoires with fewer than 30,000 or more than 120,000 public chains, plus five with anomalous nucleotide sharing. TCRdb stores this immuneACCESS table with in-frame sequences only. Part of the clones is absent; in the studies checked, under half of the shortfall reflects unresolved V genes, and no reason is known for the rest. That table furnishes V, J and clone size, whereas the DNA furnished D and trimming. In this sample the table shows 130,000 to 150,000 clones, 80% of which occur a single time. The leading ten clones occupy around 6.8% of the sample.

The cohort comprised more than 550 healthy bone marrow donors. Cohort members were all nominally healthy when sampled, although unrecorded immune exposures were likely present. The donor tested CMV seropositive, placing the donor among the approximately 290 seropositive members of the cohort. A peripheral blood sample was provided by each donor, and peripheral blood mononuclear cells were used for TCR beta sequencing. Genomic DNA extraction from the blood cell samples was performed with the Qiagen DNeasy Blood Extraction Kit. This sample was taken from a study of cytomegalovirus exposure and HLA in healthy donors (dated by TCRdb to about 2017). Regarding the complete study: An earlier analysis of approximately 600 of the donors reported roughly 300 Gb of sequence data and 117 million unique TCR beta sequences from around 200 million T cells. Both class I and class II loci were covered by HLA typing, at four-digit resolution. The T cell repertoires of under 750 subjects were profiled by immunosequencing and related to cytomegalovirus serostatus. To predict cytomegalovirus infection status, the study combined high-throughput TCR immunosequencing, statistical association of individual TCRs with disease status, and machine learning. About five DR-DQ haplotypes were handled as single units for association and clustering because linkage in the cohort was strong. A later analysis re-analyzed previously published TCR beta repertoires from roughly 630 donors and added high-resolution HLA genotyping to study TCR occurrence patterns. Typing coverage varied by locus: roughly 620-640 donors for A, B, C, DRB1 and DQB1; 522 for DQA1; 606 for DPA1; roughly 450 for DPB1. An early release covering more than 500 HLA-typed donors comprised about 300 gigabases of sequencing data and about 90 million unique TCR sequences. Rather than drawing on any new phenotypic data, the later analysis identified candidate immune exposures from TCR beta sequences and the way those sequences occurred across donors. All discovery cohort repertoires had been generated using a single sequencing platform. Donor age, sex, ethnicity and CMV serostatus were compiled together with the repertoire data. A later genetic analysis took genome-wide SNP genotypes for 398 of the 666 donors and used that subset as a discovery cohort. Of the roughly 390 genotyped donors, about 80% fell in the genetic ancestry cluster associated with self-reported Caucasian donors. An earlier analysis of roughly 600 of the donors used high-throughput TCR beta sequencing to judge whether each TCR beta V gene segment behaved as functional or pseudogenic. Across some 400 genotyped donors of the cohort, an average of about 220,000 unique TCR beta nucleotide sequences per donor were sequenced, and roughly 18% of those sequences were non-productive. A separate validation cohort of approximately 130 different subjects was used in addition to the 666-subject first cohort. The study aimed to test whether cataloging public T cell receptors could reveal signatures of past pathogen exposure.

Broader findings and caveats from the paper: The study gave a list of 150 to 200 TCR beta chains associated with cytomegalovirus. Sequencing depth was assumed to be roughly uniform across donors in the presence/absence analyses, though that assumption may not hold. For the cohort, immune exposure information was limited to CMV serostatus. Correlated functional status among segregating V segments might be attributable to linkage disequilibrium, but an unknown experimental factor could not be ruled out. An association between a missense DCLRE1C variant and V-gene and J-gene trimming of TCR beta chains was found in a later genetic analysis and replicated in an independent cohort. Most TCR sequences were seen in very few donors, while some public TCRs were found in many individuals. It was suggested by the authors that the approach could potentially be generalized to other disease states and immunological phenotypes. Assigning TCR associations to individual alleles was difficult when HLA alleles, especially DR and DQ, strongly co-occurred. According to a later analysis, TCR association rates differed among HLA loci, with DRB1 alleles showing the most associated TCRs and HLA-C alleles showing the fewest. In vitro tests confirmed that a few of the cytomegalovirus-associated TCR beta chains recognize cytomegalovirus antigens. A further reported finding was that TCR beta sequences accurately predicted the HLA-A and HLA-B alleles for most subjects in the first cohort. In a later genetic analysis, fewer N-insertions in productive TCRs were reported among donors in an Asian-associated ancestry cluster than the approximately 670-donor mean. In a later analysis, some 18,000 TCR beta sequences were associated with specific HLA alleles at a false discovery rate of 0.05. This cohort had only TCR beta chains sequenced, and the lack of alpha or paired-chain data limited which features could be detected. The classifier was reported to diagnose cytomegalovirus status with high specificity and sensitivity in both the original cohort and the validation cohort. Because HLA typing was unavailable for some donors at each locus, only the typed subset was used in association tests. In an earlier analysis of more than 500 of the donors, most TCR beta V segments appeared in productive rearrangements about 87% or about 30% of the time, broadly matching IMGT annotations. According to a later analysis, parvovirus B19, influenza, CMV and Epstein-Barr virus appeared linked to several top co-occurrence clusters. Because the 87-base-pair reads could not distinguish some IMGT-functional V segments, including TRBV6-2 and TRBV6-3, those segments were excluded. A later analysis found that HLA-associated TCR beta chains were more clonally expanded and had lower generation probabilities than equally common non-associated chains. A group of highly shared sequence variants was considered likely to be a technical artifact of the sequencing pipeline. Most CMV-associated TCR beta chains appeared to be HLA-restricted in a later analysis, and the HLA associations seemed to be driven largely by CMV exposure. Over 15 rarely observed V segments, including chromosome 9 orphons, were excluded from the earlier analysis of some 590 of the donors because counts were too low.

This receptor was identified in a man between 40 and 49 years old in good health and CMV-seropositive. Sequences were obtained from PBMCs. The chain joins TRBV11-3 to TRBJ2-5, and TRBD1 matches 10 of the central bases. The nucleotides read TGTGCCAGCAGCTTGGAGACAGGGGGCCGGGAGACCCAGTACTTC. Translation gives CASSLETGGRETQYF. With the rest looked up from the reference TRBV11-3 and TRBJ2-5 genes rather than sequenced, the full variable domain is EAGVVQSPRYKIIEKKQPVAFWCNPISGHNTLYWYLQNLGQGPELLIRYENEEAVDDSQLPKDRFSAERLKGVDSTLKIQPAELGDSAVYLCASSLETGGRETQYFGPGTRLLVL.